One sample yielded the 28 T cell receptor beta chains listed below, sequenced in a study of T cells expressing NK-cell markers. After re-calling the 5' RACE reads, TCRdb lists one entry per CDR3 protein, DNA absent. The ten most abundant clones cover around 12% of a sample with 140,000 or so distinct CDR3 sequences. Input material: blood T cells: a sorted CD56 or NKG2C T cell subset, CD4+ or CD8+ T cells, or bulk PBMC T cells (not recorded which). These receptors all come from a young man in good health.

J is TRBJ2-1 and V is TRBV5-1; TCRdb's assignment of TRBD2 cannot be checked, as there is no DNA. This CDR3 has 12 residues. Germline V gives CDR1 SGHRS, CDR2 YFSETQ. The CDR3 sequence is CASSRLVTEQFF.

The genes are TRBV5-5 and TRBJ2-7. CDR3 length equals 11 residues. The germline CDR1 and CDR2 sequences are SGHKS and YYEKEE (reference sequence). The CDR3 sequence: CASSKGFEQYF.

The CDR3 reads CASSPRGALYEQYF. This chain uses TRBV7-2 with TRBJ2-7; the TCRdb D gene call, TRBD2, has no DNA to confirm it. Germline loops: CDR1 SGHTA, CDR2 FQGNSA. The CDR3 runs to 14 residues.

The chain couples TRBV25-1 to TRBJ1-6; the TRBD1 assignment by TCRdb is unverifiable without DNA. This CDR3 is 14 amino acids long. Germline CDR1 MGHDK, CDR2 SYGVNS. This chain's CDR3 is CASSESRVNSPLHF.

This chain joins TRBV5-5 and TRBJ2-2. There are 12 residues in the CDR3. The germline V gene encodes CDR1 SGHKS and CDR2 YYEKEE (reference sequence). Here the CDR3 reads CASPDLTGELFF.

The gene calls are TRBV7-6 and TRBJ2-1; TCRdb's D call of TRBD2 is untestable without DNA. In germline, CDR1 is SGHVS, CDR2 FNYEAQ. The CDR3 extends over 20 amino acids. The CDR3 is CASSPHPGTSRKGSSGAELF.

The chain combines TRBV29-1 with TRBJ2-1; the TRBD1 assignment by TCRdb is unverifiable without DNA. This CDR3 has 15 amino acids. The V gene's germline CDR1 is SQVTM and CDR2 ANQGSEA. This CDR3 reads CSVDSGTGVYNEQFF.

The chain carries TRBV11-2 and TRBJ2-1; TCRdb lists TRBD2, though no DNA is available to test this call. CDR1 and CDR2 from the germline V gene are SGHAT and FQNNGV. The CDR3 covers 13 residues. The CDR3 here is CASSPGLVYEQFF.

The gene calls are TRBV3-1 and TRBJ2-3; checking the TCRdb D call of TRBD1 is not possible without DNA. The CDR3 contains 14 residues. CDR1 LGHDT and CDR2 YNNKEL come from the germline V gene (reference sequence). The CDR3 region is CASSQTDREDTQYF.

The chain joins TRBV7-9 to TRBJ2-5; absent DNA, TCRdb's TRBD1 call cannot be checked. Per the germline V gene, CDR1 is SEHNR and CDR2 is FQNEAQ (reference sequence). This CDR3 has 15 residues. This CDR3 reads CASSLLGQPHQTQYF. The whole variable domain, filled in from reference TRBV7-9 and TRBJ2-5, reads DTGVSQNPRHKITKRGQNVTFRCDPISEHNRLYWYRQTLGQGPEFLTYFQNEAQLEKSRLLSDRFSAERPKGSFSTLEIQRTEQGDSAMYLCASSLLGQPHQTQYFGPGTRLLVL.

This chain joins TRBV12-3 or TRBV12-4 and TRBJ2-7. The CDR3 has 12 amino acids. This chain's CDR3 is CASSADIYEQYF.

V and J are TRBV4-2 and TRBJ2-7; TCRdb outputs TRBD1, but without DNA this stays unchecked. CDR3 length equals 16 residues. Germline V gene data show CDR1 as LGHNA and CDR2 as YNFKEQ. CDR3 protein: CASSQEQGAIPDEQYF.

CDR3 region: CASSYRDLLTFF. The V gene is TRBV5-6, the J gene TRBJ1-1; TCRdb selects TRBD1, and the lack of DNA leaves this call unchecked. The CDR3 totals 12 residues. Germline V gene lookup returns CDR1 SGHDT and CDR2 YYEEEE.

The genes are TRBV25-1 and TRBJ2-2; lacking DNA, the TRBD2 call made by TCRdb goes unchecked. The germline CDR1 and CDR2 sequences are MGHDK and SYGVNS. The CDR3 consists of 13 residues. The CDR3 here is CASSDFSRRELFF.

V is TRBV24-1 and J is TRBJ2-3; there is no DNA to check the TCRdb D call of TRBD1. CDR3 length: 16 amino acids. The germline gives CDR1 KGHDR, CDR2 SFDVKD. The CDR3 is CATSDFRDPEGDTQYF.

The chain uses TRBV20-1 and TRBJ2-1; absent DNA, TCRdb's TRBD2 call cannot be checked. Per germline, CDR1 DFQATT and CDR2 SNEGSKA (reference sequence). This CDR3 comprises 15 residues. The CDR3 spells CSARGLAGAYNEQFF.

The chain recombines TRBV7-2 with TRBJ2-7; no DNA is available, so the TRBD1 call from TCRdb remains unchecked. The germline V gene encodes CDR1 SGHTA and CDR2 FQGNSA. This CDR3 is 14 amino acids long. CDR3 sequence: CASSLDGQGYEQYF.

The CDR3 loop is CATSRGQTSGSEETQYF. The chain uses TRBV15 and TRBJ2-5; TCRdb designates TRBD2, a call that cannot be tested without DNA. This CDR3 comprises 17 residues. Per germline, CDR1 LNHNV and CDR2 YYDKDF (reference sequence).

CDR3 protein: CASSQGGTSDEQYF. The V and J genes are TRBV4-1 and TRBJ2-7; TCRdb's D gene call, TRBD1, goes unchecked for lack of DNA. This CDR3 has 14 amino acids. Germline V CDR1 and CDR2: MGHRA, YSYEKL.

This chain links TRBV29-1 with TRBJ1-1; TCRdb's D gene call, TRBD1, goes unchecked for lack of DNA. Germline-derived CDR1 and CDR2 are SQVTM and ANQGSEA. The CDR3 covers 14 residues. The CDR3 here is CSVGETGVSTEAFF. Together with reference TRBV29-1 and TRBJ1-1, the CDR3 gives the full variable domain: SAVISQKPSRDICQRGTSLTIQCQVDSQVTMMFWYRQQPGQSLTLIATANQGSEATYESGFVIDKFPISRPNLTFSTLTVSNMSPEDSSIYLCSVGETGVSTEAFFGQGTRLTVV.

The chain joins TRBV25-1 to TRBJ2-2. There are 14 residues in the CDR3. Per the germline V gene, CDR1 is MGHDK and CDR2 is SYGVNS. This chain's CDR3 is CASSSTANTGELFF.

The V and J genes are TRBV30 and TRBJ1-4. This CDR3 has 12 amino acids. From germline, CDR1 is GTSNPN and CDR2 SVGIG (reference sequence). Here the CDR3 reads CAWTGRERKLFF.

V usage is TRBV24-1 and J usage is TRBJ2-6. The CDR3 sequence is 14 residues long. The germline gives CDR1 KGHDR, CDR2 SFDVKD. The chain's CDR3 is CATSDVGGANVLTF.

The CDR3 protein is CASSLTRGEDTQYF. The rearrangement joins TRBV18 to TRBJ2-3; TCRdb's D gene call, TRBD1, goes unchecked for lack of DNA. This CDR3 region has 14 residues. Germline CDR1 and CDR2: KGHSH and LQKENI.

This chain joins TRBV27 and TRBJ2-5. Germline values: CDR1 MNHEY, CDR2 SMNVEV (reference sequence). CDR3 length: 14 residues. Here the CDR3 reads CASSLSHRQETQYF.

V usage is TRBV7-9 and J usage is TRBJ2-1; the TCRdb D gene call, TRBD2, has no DNA to confirm it. This CDR3 is 14 amino acids long. Looked up from germline, CDR1 is SEHNR and CDR2 is FQNEAQ (reference sequence). The CDR3 reads CASTWTSGLGEQFF. Variable domain in full (rest from reference TRBV7-9 and TRBJ2-1): DTGVSQNPRHKITKRGQNVTFRCDPISEHNRLYWYRQTLGQGPEFLTYFQNEAQLEKSRLLSDRFSAERPKGSFSTLEIQRTEQGDSAMYLCASTWTSGLGEQFFGPGTRLTVL.

The chain joins TRBV24-1 to TRBJ2-3; the D call of TRBD2 rests on TCRdb alone, since no DNA is present to check it. This CDR3 region has 15 residues. Germline V CDR1 and CDR2: KGHDR, SFDVKD. CDR3 region: CATSDLTSGSYTQYF.

The chain couples TRBV18 to TRBJ2-3. Germline V lookup: CDR1 KGHSH, CDR2 LQKENI. The CDR3 extends over 14 amino acids. CDR3: CASSPWTATDTQYF.